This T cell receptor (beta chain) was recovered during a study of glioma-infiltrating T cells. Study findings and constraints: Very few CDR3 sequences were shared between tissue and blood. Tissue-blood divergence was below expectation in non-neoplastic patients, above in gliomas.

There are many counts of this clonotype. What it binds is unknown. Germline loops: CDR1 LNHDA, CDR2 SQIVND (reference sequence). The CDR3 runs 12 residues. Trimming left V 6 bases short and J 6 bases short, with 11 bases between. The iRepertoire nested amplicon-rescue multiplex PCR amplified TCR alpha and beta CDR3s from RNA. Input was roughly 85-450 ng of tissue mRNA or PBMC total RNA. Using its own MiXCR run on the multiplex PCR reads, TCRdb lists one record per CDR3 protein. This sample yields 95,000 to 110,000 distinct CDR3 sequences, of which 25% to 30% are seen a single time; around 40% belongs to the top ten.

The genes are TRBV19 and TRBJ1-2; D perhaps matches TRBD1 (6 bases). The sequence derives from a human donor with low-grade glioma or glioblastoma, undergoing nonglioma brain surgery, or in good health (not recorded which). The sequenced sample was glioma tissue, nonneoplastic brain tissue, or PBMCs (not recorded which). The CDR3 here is CASRTRTDGYTF. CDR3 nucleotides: TGTGCCAGTAGGACTCGGACAGATGGCTACACCTTC.